The source of this TCR beta chain is a study of cytomegalovirus exposure and HLA in healthy donors. General study results and limits: Data from an earlier analysis indicated that most TCR beta V segments were productive either about 87% or about 30% of the time.

With 5 bases clipped from V and 5 bases from J, the junction kept 9 bases outside the gene matches. CDR1 SGDLS and CDR2 YYNGEE come from the germline V gene. The CDR3 is made up of 15 amino acids. The table lists this clone with a count of one. The antigen is not known. PCR used 60 Vbeta primers and 13 Jbeta primers. TCRdb's table, derived via immunoSEQ multiplex PCR, lists solely in-frame clones and lacks some. Of 200,000 to 250,000 clones listed, about 75% are singletons. The TCR originated in a woman in her 30s in good health and CMV-seronegative. The chain recombines TRBV9 with TRBJ2-2; 7 bases map to TRBD1. The sequenced material came from PBMCs. The CDR3, as DNA: TGTGCCAGCAGTTTGGGACAGTACTCAACCGGGGAGCTGTTTTTT. This encodes CASSLGQYSTGELFF.